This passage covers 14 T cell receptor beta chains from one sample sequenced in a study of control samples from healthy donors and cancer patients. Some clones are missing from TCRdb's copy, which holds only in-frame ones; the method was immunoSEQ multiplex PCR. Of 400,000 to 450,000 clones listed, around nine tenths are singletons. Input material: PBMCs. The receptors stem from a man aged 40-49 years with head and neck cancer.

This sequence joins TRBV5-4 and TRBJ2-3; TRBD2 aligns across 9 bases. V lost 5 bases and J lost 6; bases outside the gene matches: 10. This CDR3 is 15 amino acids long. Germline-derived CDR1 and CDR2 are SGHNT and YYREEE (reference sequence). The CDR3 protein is CASRARRGGPDTQYF. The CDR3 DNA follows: TGTGCCAGCAGAGCCAGGCGGGGGGGGCCCGATACGCAGTATTTT.

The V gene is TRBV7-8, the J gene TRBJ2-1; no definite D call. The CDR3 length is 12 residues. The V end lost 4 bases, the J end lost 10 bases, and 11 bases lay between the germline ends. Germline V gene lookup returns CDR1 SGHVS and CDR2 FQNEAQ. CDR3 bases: TGTGCCAGCAGCTCTGGGCTCATGGAGCAGTTCTTC. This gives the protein CASSSGLMEQFF.

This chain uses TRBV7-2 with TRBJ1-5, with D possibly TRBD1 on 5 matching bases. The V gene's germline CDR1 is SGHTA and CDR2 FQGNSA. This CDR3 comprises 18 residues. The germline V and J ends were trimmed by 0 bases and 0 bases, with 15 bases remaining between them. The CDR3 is CASSLAGPGDYSNQPQHF. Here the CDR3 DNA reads TGTGCCAGCAGCTTAGCTGGGCCGGGGGACTATAGCAATCAGCCCCAGCATTTT. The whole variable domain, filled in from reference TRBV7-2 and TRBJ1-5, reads GAGVSQSPSNKVTEKGKDVELRCDPISGHTALYWYRQSLGQGLEFLIYFQGNSAPDKSGLPSDRFSAERTGGSVSTLTIQRTQQEDSAVYLCASSLAGPGDYSNQPQHFGDGTRLSIL.

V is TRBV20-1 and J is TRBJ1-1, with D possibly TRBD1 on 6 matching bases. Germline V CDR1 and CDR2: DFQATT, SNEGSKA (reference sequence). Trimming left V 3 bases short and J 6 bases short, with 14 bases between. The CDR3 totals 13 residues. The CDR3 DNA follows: TGCAGTGCTAGTACCTTGGGGGGCCCTGAAGCTTTCTTT. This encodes CSASTLGGPEAFF.

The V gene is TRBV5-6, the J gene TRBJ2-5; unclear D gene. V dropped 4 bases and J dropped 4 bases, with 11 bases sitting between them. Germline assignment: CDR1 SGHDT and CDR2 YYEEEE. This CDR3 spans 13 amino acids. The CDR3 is CASSQEGLETQYF. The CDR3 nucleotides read TGTGCCAGCAGCCAAGAAGGGCTAGAGACCCAGTACTTC.

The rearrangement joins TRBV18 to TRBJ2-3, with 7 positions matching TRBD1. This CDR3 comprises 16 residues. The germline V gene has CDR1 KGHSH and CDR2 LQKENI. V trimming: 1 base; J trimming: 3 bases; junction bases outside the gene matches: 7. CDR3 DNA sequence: TGTGCCAGCTCACCACAGGGGGCGAGTTTGACAGATACGCAGTATTTT. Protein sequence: CASSPQGASLTDTQYF.

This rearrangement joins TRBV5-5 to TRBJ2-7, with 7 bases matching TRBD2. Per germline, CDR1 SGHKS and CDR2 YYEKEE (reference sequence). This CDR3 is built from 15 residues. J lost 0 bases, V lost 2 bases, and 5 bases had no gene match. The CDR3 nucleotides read TGTGCCAGCAGCTTAGGGGAGGGCTTCTCCTACGAGCAGTACTTC. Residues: CASSLGEGFSYEQYF. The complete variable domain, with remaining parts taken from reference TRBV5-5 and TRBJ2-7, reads DAGVTQSPTHLIKTRGQQVTLRCSPISGHKSVSWYQQVLGQGPQFIFQYYEKEERGRGNFPDRFSARQFPNYSSELNVNALLLGDSALYLCASSLGEGFSYEQYFGPGTRLTVT.

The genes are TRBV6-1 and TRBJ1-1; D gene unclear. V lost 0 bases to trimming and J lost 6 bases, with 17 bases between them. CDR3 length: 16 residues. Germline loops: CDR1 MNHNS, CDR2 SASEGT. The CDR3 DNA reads TGTGCCAGCAGTGAAGCGCGACCACCGCCGTCGGCTGAAGCTTTCTTT. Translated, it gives CASSEARPPPSAEAFF.

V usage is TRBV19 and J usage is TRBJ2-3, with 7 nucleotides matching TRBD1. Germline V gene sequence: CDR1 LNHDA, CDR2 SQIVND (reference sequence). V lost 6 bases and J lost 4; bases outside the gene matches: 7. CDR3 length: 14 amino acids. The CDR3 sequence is CASSRTGAADTQYF. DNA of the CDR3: TGTGCCAGTAGCAGAACAGGGGCGGCAGATACGCAGTATTTT.

The CDR3, as DNA: TGTGCCAGCAGTGAAGGCCGGGACACCTTCTCTTCACCCCTCCACTTT. Protein product: CASSEGRDTFSSPLHF. The chain has TRBV6-1 and TRBJ1-6; possible D gene TRBD1, 6 bases. The germline V and J ends were trimmed by 1 base and 9 bases, with 16 bases remaining between them. This CDR3 region has 16 residues. The germline V gene has CDR1 MNHNS and CDR2 SASEGT.

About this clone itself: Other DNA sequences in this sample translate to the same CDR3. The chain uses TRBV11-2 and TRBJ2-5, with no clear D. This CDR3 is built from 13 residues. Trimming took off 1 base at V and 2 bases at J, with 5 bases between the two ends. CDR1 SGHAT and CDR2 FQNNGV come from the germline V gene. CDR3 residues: CASSLVGQETQYF. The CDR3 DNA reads TGTGCCAGCAGCTTAGTGGGGCAAGAGACCCAGTACTTC. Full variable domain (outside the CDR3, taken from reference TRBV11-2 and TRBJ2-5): EAGVAQSPRYKIIEKRQSVAFWCNPISGHATLYWYQQILGQGPKLLIQFQNNGVVDDSQLPKDRFSAERLKGVDSTLKIQPAKLEDSAVYLCASSLVGQETQYFGPGTRLLVL.

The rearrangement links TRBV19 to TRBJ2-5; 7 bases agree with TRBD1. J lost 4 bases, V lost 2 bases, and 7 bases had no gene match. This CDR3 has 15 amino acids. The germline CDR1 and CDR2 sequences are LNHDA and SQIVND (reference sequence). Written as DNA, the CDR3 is TGTGCCAGTAGTATACAACAGGGGAGTATAGAGACCCAGTACTTC. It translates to CASSIQQGSIETQYF.

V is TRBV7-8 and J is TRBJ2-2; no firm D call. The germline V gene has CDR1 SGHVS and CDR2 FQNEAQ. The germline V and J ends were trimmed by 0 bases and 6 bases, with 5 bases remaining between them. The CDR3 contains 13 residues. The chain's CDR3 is CASSLAASGELFF. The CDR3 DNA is TGTGCCAGCAGCTTAGCTGCATCCGGGGAGCTGTTTTTT.

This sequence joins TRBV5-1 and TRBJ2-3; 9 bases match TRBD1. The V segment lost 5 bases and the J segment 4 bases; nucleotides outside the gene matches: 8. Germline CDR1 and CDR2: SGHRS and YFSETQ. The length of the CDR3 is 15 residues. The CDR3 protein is CASRLRQGGADTQYF. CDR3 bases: TGCGCCAGCAGACTCCGACAGGGGGGCGCAGATACGCAGTATTTT.